This T cell receptor (beta chain) is from a study of identical twins. General study results and limits: Memory repertoires lacked the insertion deficit that abundant cord blood beta clonotypes showed. Sequences that were out-of-frame, alpha and twin-shared displayed an excess of low generation probability.

TCRdb redid the calling of the 5' RACE reads with MiXCR, one entry per CDR3 protein. The sample consists of just under 650,000 distinct CDR3 sequences, 7% to 7.5% of them appearing once. The germline V and J ends were trimmed by 3 bases and 4 bases, with 10 bases remaining between them. This CDR3 has 14 residues. CDR1 is DFQATT and CDR2 is SNEGSKA in the germline V gene (reference sequence). This clonotype was detected a few times. What it binds is unknown. These data were also filed under a second study, of yellow fever vaccine responses in identical twins. In that study: Convergence reportedly seemed to mark part of the twins' vaccine T cell response, with personalization marking the rest.

The TCR originated in a woman aged 18 to 35 in good health. The sequencing input was PBMCs. This chain links TRBV20-1 with TRBJ1-6; D remains ambiguous. The CDR3 reads CSASDRAYNSPLHF. Here the CDR3 DNA reads TGCAGTGCTAGTGACCGAGCTTATAATTCACCCCTCCACTTT.